The T cell receptor beta chain described here comes from a study of metastatic and nonmetastatic thyroid tumors. TCRdb re-called the PCR reads via MiXCR. The sample has around 23,000 clones, around 28% seen once. There were no patients who had received any treatment before thyroid surgery. Within the sample, this clone is medium-sized. Sequencing was carried out using tumor tissue. The TCR was taken from a female donor with papillary thyroid cancer or a benign thyroid nodule (not recorded which). Some clones in this sample may be carry-over from other donors' samples.

The DNA for the CDR3 is TGTGCCAGCAGCTTAGGCGGACTGGCGGATACGCAGTATTTT. Translation gives CASSLGGLADTQYF. J is TRBJ2-3 and V is TRBV7-9; weak D call: TRBD2 (5 bases). Germline V gene lookup returns CDR1 SEHNR and CDR2 FQNEAQ (reference sequence). The CDR3 extends over 14 amino acids. Trimming shortened V by 1 base and J by 6 bases, and 11 bases separated the two germline ends.